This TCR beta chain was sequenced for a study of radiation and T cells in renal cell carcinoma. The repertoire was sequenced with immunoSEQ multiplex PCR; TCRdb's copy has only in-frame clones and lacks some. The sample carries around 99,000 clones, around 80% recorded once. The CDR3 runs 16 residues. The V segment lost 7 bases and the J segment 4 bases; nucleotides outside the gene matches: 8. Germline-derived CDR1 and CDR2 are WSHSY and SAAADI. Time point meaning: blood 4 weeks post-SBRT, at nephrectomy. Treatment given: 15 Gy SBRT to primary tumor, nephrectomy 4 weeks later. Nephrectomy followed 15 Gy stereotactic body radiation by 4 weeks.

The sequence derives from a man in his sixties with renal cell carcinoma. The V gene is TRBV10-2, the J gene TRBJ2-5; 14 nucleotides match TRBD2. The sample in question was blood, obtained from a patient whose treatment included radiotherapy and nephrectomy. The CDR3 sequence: CASTSGTSGSGETQYF. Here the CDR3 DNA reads TGCGCCAGCACCTCCGGGACTAGCGGGAGTGGAGAGACCCAGTACTTC.